The clone carrying this T cell receptor beta chain has a single count. The data belong to a study of technical replicates of blood from a few donors. Method: immunoSEQ multiplex PCR; TCRdb's copy keeps in-frame clones and lacks some. The data contain about 69,000 clones, approximately 88% of them singletons. The sample consisted of PBMCs. This TCR was recovered from a human donor in good health. Some clones in this sample may be carry-over from other donors' samples.

As DNA, the CDR3 is TGTGCCTGGACCCAACGGGGAGGGTGTGGCTACACCTTC. Protein: CAWTQRGGCGYTF. The rearrangement uses TRBV30 and TRBJ1-2; D gene unclear. Trimming cost V 4 bases and J 7 bases, with 16 bases left between them. The CDR3 runs to 13 residues. CDR1 and CDR2 from the germline V gene are GTSNPN and SVGIG (reference sequence). Together with reference TRBV30 and TRBJ1-2, the CDR3 gives the full variable domain: SQTIHQWPATLVQPVGSPLSLECTVEGTSNPNLYWYRQAAGRGLQLLFYSVGIGQISSEVPQNLSASRPQDRQFILSSKKLLLSDSGFYLCAWTQRGGCGYTFGSGTRLTVV.